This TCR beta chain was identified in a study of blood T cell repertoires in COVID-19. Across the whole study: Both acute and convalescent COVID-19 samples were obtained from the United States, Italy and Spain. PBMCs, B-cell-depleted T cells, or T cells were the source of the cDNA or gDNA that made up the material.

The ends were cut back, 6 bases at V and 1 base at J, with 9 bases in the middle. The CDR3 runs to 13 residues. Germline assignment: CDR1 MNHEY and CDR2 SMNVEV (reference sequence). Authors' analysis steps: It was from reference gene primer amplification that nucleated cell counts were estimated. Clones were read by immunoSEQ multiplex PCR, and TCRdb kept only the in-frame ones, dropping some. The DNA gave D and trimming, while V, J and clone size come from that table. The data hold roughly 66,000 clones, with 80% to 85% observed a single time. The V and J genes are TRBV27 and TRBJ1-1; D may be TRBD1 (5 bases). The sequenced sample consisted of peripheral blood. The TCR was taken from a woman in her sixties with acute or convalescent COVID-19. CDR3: CASRLDRNTEAFF. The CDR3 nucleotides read TGTGCCAGCAGACTCGACAGGAACACTGAAGCTTTCTTT.